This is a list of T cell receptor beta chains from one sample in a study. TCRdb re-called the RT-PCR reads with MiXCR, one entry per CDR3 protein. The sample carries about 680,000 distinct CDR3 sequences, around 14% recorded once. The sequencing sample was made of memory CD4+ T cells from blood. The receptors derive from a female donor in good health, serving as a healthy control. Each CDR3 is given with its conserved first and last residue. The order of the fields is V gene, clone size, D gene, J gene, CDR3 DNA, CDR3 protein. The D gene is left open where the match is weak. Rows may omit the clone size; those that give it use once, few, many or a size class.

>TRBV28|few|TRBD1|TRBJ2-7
TGTGCCAGCAGTTCGGCCGGGACAGGACTATACGAGCAGTACTTC
CASSSAGTGLYEQYF
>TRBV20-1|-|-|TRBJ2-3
TGCAGTGCTAGACCCTTGGAGGCGGCAGATACGCAGTATTTT
CSARPLEAADTQYF
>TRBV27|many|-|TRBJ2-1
TGTGCCAGCCGTGAAGAGTCGAGCTCCTACAATGAGCAGTTCTTC
CASREESSSYNEQFF
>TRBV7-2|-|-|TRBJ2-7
TGTGCCAGCAGCTTACGGTCGTATGCAGGGCCCAACGCCTACGAGCAGTACTTC
CASSLRSYAGPNAYEQYF
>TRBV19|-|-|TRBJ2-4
TGTGCCAGTAGTATACGAGTTGCCAAAAACATTCAGTACTTC
CASSIRVAKNIQYF
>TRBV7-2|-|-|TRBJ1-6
TGTGCCAGCAGCCCCACAGTGAACAATTCACCCCTCCACTTT
CASSPTVNNSPLHF
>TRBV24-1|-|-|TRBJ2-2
TGTGCCACCAAGGGGGATATCGGGGAGCTGTTTTTT
CATKGDIGELFF
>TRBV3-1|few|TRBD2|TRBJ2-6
TGTGCCAGCAGCCGCTTCGTCGCTAGCGGGGGCTCTGGGGCCAACGTCCTGACTTTC
CASSRFVASGGSGANVLTF
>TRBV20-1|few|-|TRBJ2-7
TGCAGTGCGGAAGACCGAGAGCAGTACTTC
CSAEDREQYF
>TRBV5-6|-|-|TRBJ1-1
TGTGCCAGCAGCTTAGAGAGAAGGAGTGAAGCTTTCTTT
CASSLERRSEAFF
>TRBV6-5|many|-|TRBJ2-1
TGTGCCAGCAGTTACGGCGGGGCAGGGCTCAATGAGCAGTTCTTC
CASSYGGAGLNEQFF
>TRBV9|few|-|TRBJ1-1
TGTGCCAGCACCGAAGCCCCGACCACTGAAGCTTTCTTT
CASTEAPTTEAFF
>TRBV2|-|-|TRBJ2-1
TGTGCCAGCGGCTCCACTTTGAAGCAGTTCTTC
CASGSTLKQFF
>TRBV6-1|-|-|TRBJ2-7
TGTGCCAGCACCCGAACGGGGGATTTGAGCTCCTACGAGCAGTACTTC
CASTRTGDLSSYEQYF
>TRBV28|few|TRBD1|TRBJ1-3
TGTGCCAGCAGTTTATGGGGACAGGGCCCGTTTTCTGGAAACACCATATATTTT
CASSLWGQGPFSGNTIYF
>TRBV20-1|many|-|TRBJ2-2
TGCAGTGCTAGAGAGGCAGCGAACACCGGGGAGCTGTTTTTT
CSAREAANTGELFF
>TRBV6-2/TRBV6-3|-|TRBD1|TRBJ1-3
TGTGCCAGCAGAGTACAGGGGGCGCAAGGAAACACCATATATTTT
CASRVQGAQGNTIYF
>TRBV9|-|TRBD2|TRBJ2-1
TGTGCCAGCAGCGCAGTGGGTAGCGGGGCCCTCAATGAGCAGTTCTTC
CASSAVGSGALNEQFF
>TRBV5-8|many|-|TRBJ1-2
TGTGCCAGCAGCACCTACACGACGGGGGGCTACACCTTC
CASSTYTTGGYTF
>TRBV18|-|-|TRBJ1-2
TGTGCCAGCACGCAGGACACCCAACGGCGTGGCTACACCTTC
CASTQDTQRRGYTF
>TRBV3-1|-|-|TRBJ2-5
TGTGCCAGCAGCCAGAGTGTGGAGACCCAGTACTTC
CASSQSVETQYF
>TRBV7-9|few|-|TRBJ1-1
TGTGCCAGCAGCCCCTCGTTTACTGAAGCTTTCTTT
CASSPSFTEAFF
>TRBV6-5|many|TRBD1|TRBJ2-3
TGTGCCAGCAGTTGGACAGGGGAGATCACAGATACGCAGTATTTT
CASSWTGEITDTQYF
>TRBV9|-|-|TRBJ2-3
TGTGCCAGCAGCTCAACCCGGACGGGAGATACGCAGTATTTT
CASSSTRTGDTQYF
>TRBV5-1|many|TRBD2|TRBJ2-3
TGCGCCAGCAGCGACGCTAGCGGGGGGATGGATACGCAGTATTTT
CASSDASGGMDTQYF
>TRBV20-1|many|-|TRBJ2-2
TGCAGTGCGGATGGGGGGTGGACCGGGGAGCTGTTTTTT
CSADGGWTGELFF
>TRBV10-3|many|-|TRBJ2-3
TGTGCCATATCTAGCACAGATACGCAGTATTTT
CAISSTDTQYF
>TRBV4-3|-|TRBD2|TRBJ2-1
TGCGCCAGCAGCCACAGGACTAGCGGGGCTGAGCAGTTCTTC
CASSHRTSGAEQFF
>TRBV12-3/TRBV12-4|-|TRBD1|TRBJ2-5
TGTGCCAGCAGTATCAGGGGGCTGGGGCAAGAGACCCAGTACTTC
CASSIRGLGQETQYF
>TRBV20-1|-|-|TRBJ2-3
TGCAGTGCTTGGCAGACAGGGGGCGCGGCGGGGGGGCCGACAGATACGCAGTATTTT
CSAWQTGGAAGGPTDTQYF
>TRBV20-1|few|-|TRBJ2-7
TGCAGTGCTGCCCGGGCTTCCTACGAGCAGTACTTC
CSAARASYEQYF
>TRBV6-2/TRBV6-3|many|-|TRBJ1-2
TGTGCCGGGCGACGGAACTATGGCTACACCTTC
CAGRRNYGYTF
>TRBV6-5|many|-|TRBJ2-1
TGTGCCAGCAGTTATGGGGGTATGCAAATGGAGCAGTTCTTC
CASSYGGMQMEQFF
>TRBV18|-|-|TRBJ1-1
TGTGCCAGCTCCCCGATTCTAGCCCGTGGAAACACTGAAGCTTTCTTT
CASSPILARGNTEAFF
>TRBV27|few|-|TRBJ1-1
TGTGCCAGCAGGGGCCCTGGACATTCTGAAGCTTTCTTT
CASRGPGHSEAFF
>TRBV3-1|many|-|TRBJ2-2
TGTGCCAGCAGCAGATCCGGGGAGCTGTTTTTT
CASSRSGELFF
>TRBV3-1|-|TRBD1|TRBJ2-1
TGTGCCAGCAGCCTTGGGACAGGGGGCCTAAATGAGCAGTTCTTC
CASSLGTGGLNEQFF
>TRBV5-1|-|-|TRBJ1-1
TGCGCCAGCAGCTTTTCCGACACCAACACTAAAGCTTTCTTT
CASSFSDTNTKAFF
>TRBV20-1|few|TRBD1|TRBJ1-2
TGCAGTGCTAGACCCGCCCGGGACAGGGTCGGCTATGGCTACACCTTC
CSARPARDRVGYGYTF
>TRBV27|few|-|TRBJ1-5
TGTGCCAGCCGGACAGCAAATCAGCCCCAGCATTTT
CASRTANQPQHF
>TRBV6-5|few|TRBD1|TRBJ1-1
TGTGCCAGCAGAAGGGACAGGGGGGTCTATGAAGCTTTCTTT
CASRRDRGVYEAFF
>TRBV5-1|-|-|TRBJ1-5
TGCGCCAGCAGGCCAGGCCCAGGCAATCAGCCCCAGCATTTT
CASRPGPGNQPQHF
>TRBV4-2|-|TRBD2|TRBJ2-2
TGTGCCAGCAGGCTAGCGGGAGCGGCCACCGGGGAGCTGTTTTTT
CASRLAGAATGELFF
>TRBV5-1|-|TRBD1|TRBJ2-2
TGCGCCAGCAGCTTGGGGGACAGGGAAGACGCCGGGGAGCTGTTTTTT
CASSLGDREDAGELFF
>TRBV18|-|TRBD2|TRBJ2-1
TGTGCCAGCTCACCACTTACGGGGTTAGCGGGAGACAATGAGCAGTTCTTC
CASSPLTGLAGDNEQFF
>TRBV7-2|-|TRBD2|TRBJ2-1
TGTGCCAGCAGCTTCGAGACTAGCTTCAATGAGCAGTTCTTC
CASSFETSFNEQFF